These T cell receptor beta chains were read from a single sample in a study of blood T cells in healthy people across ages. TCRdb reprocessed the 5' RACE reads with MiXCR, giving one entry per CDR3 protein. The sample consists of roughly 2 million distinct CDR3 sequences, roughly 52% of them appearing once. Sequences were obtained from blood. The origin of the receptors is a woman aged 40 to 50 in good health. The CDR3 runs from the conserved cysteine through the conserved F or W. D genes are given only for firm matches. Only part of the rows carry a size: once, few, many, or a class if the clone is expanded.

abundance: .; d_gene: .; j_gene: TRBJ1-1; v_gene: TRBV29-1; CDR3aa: CSVDSRRGNTEAFF; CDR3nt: TGCAGCGTTGACAGTCGGAGGGGCAACACTGAAGCTTTCTTT
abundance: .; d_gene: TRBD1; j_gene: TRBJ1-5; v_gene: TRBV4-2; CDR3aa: CASSQLGTGGGQPQHF; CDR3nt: TGTGCCAGCAGCCAACTAGGGACAGGGGGCGGTCAGCCCCAGCATTTT
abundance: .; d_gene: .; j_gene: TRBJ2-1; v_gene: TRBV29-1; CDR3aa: CSVTRPSYNEQFF; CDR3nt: TGCAGCGTTACCCGACCCTCCTACAATGAGCAGTTCTTC
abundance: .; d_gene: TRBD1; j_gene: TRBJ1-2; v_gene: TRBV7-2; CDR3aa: CASSPRVAGGIYGYTF; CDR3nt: TGTGCCAGCAGCCCGAGGGTGGCAGGGGGGATCTATGGCTACACCTTC
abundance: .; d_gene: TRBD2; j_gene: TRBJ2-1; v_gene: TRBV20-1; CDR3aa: CSARDPSGTRSYNEQFF; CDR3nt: TGCAGTGCTAGGGACCCTAGCGGGACCCGCTCCTACAATGAGCAGTTCTTC
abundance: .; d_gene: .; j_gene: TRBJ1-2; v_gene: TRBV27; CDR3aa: CASSVLGAMGYTF; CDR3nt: TGTGCCAGCAGTGTATTGGGGGCTATGGGCTACACCTTC
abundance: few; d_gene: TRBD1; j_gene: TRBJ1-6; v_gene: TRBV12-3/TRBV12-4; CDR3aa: CASSPRTGNSPLHF; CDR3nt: TGTGCCAGCAGCCCCCGGACAGGCAATTCACCCCTCCACTTT
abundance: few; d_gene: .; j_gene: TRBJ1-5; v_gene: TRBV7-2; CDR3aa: CASSLRRTDNQPQHF; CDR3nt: TGTGCCAGCAGCTTACGTCGGACGGACAATCAGCCCCAGCATTTT
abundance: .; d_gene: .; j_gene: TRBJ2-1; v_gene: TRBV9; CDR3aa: CASSVGEAVFNEQFF; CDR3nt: TGTGCCAGCAGCGTAGGGGAAGCGGTATTCAATGAGCAGTTCTTC
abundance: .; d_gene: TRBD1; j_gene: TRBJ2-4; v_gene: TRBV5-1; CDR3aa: CASSLGGTGVHIQYF; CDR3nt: TGCGCCAGCAGCTTGGGCGGGACAGGGGTTCACATTCAGTACTTC
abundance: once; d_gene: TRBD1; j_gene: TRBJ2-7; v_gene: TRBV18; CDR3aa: CASSPIDRAYEQYF; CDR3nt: TGTGCCAGCTCACCAATAGACAGGGCCTACGAGCAGTACTTC
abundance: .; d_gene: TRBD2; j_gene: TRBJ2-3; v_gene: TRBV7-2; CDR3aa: CASSRESGGLTDTQYF; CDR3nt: TGTGCCAGCAGCCGAGAGAGCGGGGGACTCACAGATACGCAGTATTTT
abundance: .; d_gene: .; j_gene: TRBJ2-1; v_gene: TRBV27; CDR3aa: CASSLKTGRIYNEQFF; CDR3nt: TGTGCCAGCAGTCTAAAGACAGGGAGGATCTACAATGAGCAGTTCTTC
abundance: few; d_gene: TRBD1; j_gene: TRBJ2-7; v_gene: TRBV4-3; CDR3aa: CASSQSTQGGYEQYF; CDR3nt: TGCGCCAGCAGCCAAAGTACACAGGGGGGCTATGAGCAGTACTTC
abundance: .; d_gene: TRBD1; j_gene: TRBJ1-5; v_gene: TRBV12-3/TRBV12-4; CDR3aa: CASSRDRGRPQPQHF; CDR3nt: TGTGCCAGCAGTAGGGACAGGGGCCGGCCTCAGCCCCAGCATTTT
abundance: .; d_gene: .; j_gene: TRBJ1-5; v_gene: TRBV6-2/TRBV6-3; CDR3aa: CASSYPRGPYNQPQHF; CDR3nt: TGTGCCAGCAGTTACCCCCGGGGGCCCTACAATCAGCCCCAGCATTTT
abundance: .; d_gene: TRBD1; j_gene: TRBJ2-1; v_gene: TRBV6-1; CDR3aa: CASSHTNRGRGTNEQFF; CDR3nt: TGTGCCAGCAGCCACACGAACAGGGGGCGAGGAACCAATGAGCAGTTCTTC
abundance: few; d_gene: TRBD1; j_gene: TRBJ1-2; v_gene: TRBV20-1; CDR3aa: CSAAGTGALNYGYTF; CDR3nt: TGCAGTGCTGCCGGGACAGGGGCTTTGAACTATGGCTACACCTTC
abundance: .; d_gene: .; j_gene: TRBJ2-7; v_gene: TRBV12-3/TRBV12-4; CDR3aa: CASSSVQGRTYEQYF; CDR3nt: TGTGCCAGCAGTTCGGTTCAGGGGAGGACCTACGAGCAGTACTTC
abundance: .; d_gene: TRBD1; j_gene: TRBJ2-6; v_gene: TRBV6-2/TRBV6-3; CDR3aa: CATRTGKLSGANVLTF; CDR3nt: TGTGCCACCCGGACAGGGAAATTATCTGGGGCCAACGTCCTGACTTTC
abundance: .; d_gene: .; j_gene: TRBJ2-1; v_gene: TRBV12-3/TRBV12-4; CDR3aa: CASRGEWNEQFF; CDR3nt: TGTGCCAGCAGGGGGGAATGGAATGAGCAGTTCTTC
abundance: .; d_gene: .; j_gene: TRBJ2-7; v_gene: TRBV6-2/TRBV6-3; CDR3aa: CASEDVEQYF; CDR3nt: TGTGCCAGCGAGGATGTCGAGCAGTACTTC
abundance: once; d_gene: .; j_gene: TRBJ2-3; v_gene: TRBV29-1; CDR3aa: CSVDGGGGGFTDTQYF; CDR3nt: TGCAGCGTTGATGGTGGGGGGGGCGGCTTCACAGATACGCAGTATTTT
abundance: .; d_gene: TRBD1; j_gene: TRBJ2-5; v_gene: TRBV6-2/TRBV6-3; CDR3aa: CASRKDRGLQETQYF; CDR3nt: TGTGCCAGCAGGAAGGACAGGGGGCTCCAAGAGACCCAGTACTTC
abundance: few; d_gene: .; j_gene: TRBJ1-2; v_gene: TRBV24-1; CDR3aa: CATSDINGYTF; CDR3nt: TGTGCCACCAGTGATATAAATGGCTACACCTTC
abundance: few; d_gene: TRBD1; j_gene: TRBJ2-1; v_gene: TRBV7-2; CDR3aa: CASSSPGTGISDEQFF; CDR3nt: TGTGCCAGCAGCTCCCCGGGGACAGGGATCTCCGATGAGCAGTTCTTC
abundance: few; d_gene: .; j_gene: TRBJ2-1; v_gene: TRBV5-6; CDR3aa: CASSLETNNEQFF; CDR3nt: TGTGCCAGCAGCTTGGAAACAAACAATGAGCAGTTCTTC
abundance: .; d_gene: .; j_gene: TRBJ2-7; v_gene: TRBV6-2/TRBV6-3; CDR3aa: CASSGVLTTSEQYF; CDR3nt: TGTGCCAGCAGCGGAGTTCTAACAACCTCCGAGCAGTACTTC
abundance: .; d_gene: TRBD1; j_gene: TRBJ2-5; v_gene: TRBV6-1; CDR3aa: CASSPGTGEIEQYF; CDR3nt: TGTGCCAGCAGTCCCGGGACAGGTGAAATTGAGCAGTACTTC
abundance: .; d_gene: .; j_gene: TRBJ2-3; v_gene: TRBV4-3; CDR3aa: CASSQDWGQGGITDTQYF; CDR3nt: TGCGCCAGCAGCCAAGATTGGGGCCAGGGGGGGATCACAGATACGCAGTATTTT
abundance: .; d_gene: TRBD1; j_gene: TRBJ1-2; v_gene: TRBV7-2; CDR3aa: CASSLASEGAHGYTF; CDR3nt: TGTGCCAGCAGCTTAGCGAGCGAGGGGGCGCATGGCTACACCTTC
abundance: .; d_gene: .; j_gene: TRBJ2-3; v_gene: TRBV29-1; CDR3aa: CSVEGGQRSTDTQYF; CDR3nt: TGCAGCGTTGAAGGGGGTCAGCGGAGCACAGATACGCAGTATTTT
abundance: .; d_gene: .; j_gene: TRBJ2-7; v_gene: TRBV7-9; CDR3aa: CASSLSGGYERYF; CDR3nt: TGTGCCAGCAGCTTGTCTGGCGGCTACGAGCGGTACTTC